This T cell receptor (beta chain) was recovered during a study of blood T cell repertoires in COVID-19. The assay was immunoSEQ multiplex PCR, and TCRdb's table has in-frame clones only and misses some. The sample includes 200,000 or so clones, about 80% seen only once; the top ten take approximately 5%. In terms of age and location, participants ranged from roughly 18 to 90 years and lived in about two dozen US areas. People in the exposed group encountered a COVID-19 case within 2 weeks before entering the study. This CDR3 is built from 14 residues. The germline V gene has CDR1 MNHEY and CDR2 SVGAGI. V lost 2 bases, J lost 7 bases, and 5 bases stayed unmatched.

The specimen was PBMCs or T cells enriched from blood (not recorded which). The sequence was collected from a woman aged 45-60 years who had been exposed to COVID-19. The chain employs TRBV6-5 and TRBJ1-5; 7 bases agree with TRBD1. The CDR3 reads CASSYGAGGQPQHF. CDR3 nucleotide sequence: TGTGCCAGCAGTTACGGGGCAGGGGGACAGCCCCAGCATTTT.